Below, 2 T cell receptor beta chains from the same sample are listed, as sequenced in a study of T-cell memory formation after mild COVID-19. TCRdb called the 5' RACE reads again in MiXCR, with one record for every CDR3 protein. The data contain about 350,000 distinct CDR3 sequences, approximately 15% of them singletons. Sequencing input: PBMCs or a T cell subset sorted from them (not recorded which). These receptors originate from a man aged 18-30 years who had mild COVID-19 (a few samples of this study predate the infection). Cell type and time point are not known.

Turning to this clonotype: A junction boundary mismatches the germline segment, possibly from a read error. The genes are TRBV19 and TRBJ1-1; 8 bases fit TRBD1. The CDR3 extends over 15 amino acids. Germline lookup yields CDR1 LNHDA and CDR2 SQIVND (reference sequence). The CDR3 here is CDSSIDPNLRGQAFF. The CDR3 DNA reads as TGTGACAGTAGTATTGACCCCAACCTCAGGGGGCAAGCTTTCTTT.

The genes are TRBV12-5 and TRBJ1-1; D not certain. Trimming cost V 3 bases and J 4 bases, with 3 bases left between them. The germline CDR1 and CDR2 sequences are LGHNT and FRNRAP. The CDR3 contains 11 residues. The CDR3 reads CASGFSTEAFF. Written as DNA, the CDR3 is TGTGCTAGTGGTTTCAGCACTGAAGCTTTCTTT. The variable domain in full, completed from reference TRBV12-5 and TRBJ1-1, reads DARVTQTPRHKVTEMGQEVTMRCQPILGHNTVFWYRQTMMQGLELLAYFRNRAPLDDSGMPKDRFSAEMPDATLATLKIQPSEPRDSAVYFCASGFSTEAFFGQGTRLTVV.